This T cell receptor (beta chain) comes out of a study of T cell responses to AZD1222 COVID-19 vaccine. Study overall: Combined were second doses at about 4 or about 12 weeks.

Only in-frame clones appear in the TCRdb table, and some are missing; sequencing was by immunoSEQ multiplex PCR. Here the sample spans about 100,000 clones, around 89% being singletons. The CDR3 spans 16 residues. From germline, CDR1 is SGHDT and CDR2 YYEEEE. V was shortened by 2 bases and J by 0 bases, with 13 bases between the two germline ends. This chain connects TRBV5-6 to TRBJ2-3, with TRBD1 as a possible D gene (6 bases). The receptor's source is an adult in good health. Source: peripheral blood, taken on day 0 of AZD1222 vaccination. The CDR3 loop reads CASSFRTAASTDTQYF. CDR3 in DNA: TGTGCCAGCAGCTTTCGGACAGCCGCTAGCACAGATACGCAGTATTTT.